This T cell receptor (beta chain) came from a study of blood T cell repertoires in COVID-19. In the study overall: COVID-19 samples from acute and convalescent phases originated in the United States, Italy and Spain. T cells, B-cell-depleted T cells, or PBMCs provided the cDNA or gDNA that served as material.

As concerns this clone: A junction end diverges from the germline sequence, so it may reflect a read error.

Per the germline V gene, CDR1 is SGHNT and CDR2 is YYREEE (reference sequence). The CDR3 is 14 amino acids. Authors' data handling: Amplified reference gene primers provided the basis for estimating nucleated cell counts. The repertoire was sequenced with immunoSEQ multiplex PCR; TCRdb's copy has only in-frame clones and lacks some. V and J calls and clone size are copied from that table; D and trimming were computed from the DNA. Of about 47,000 clones listed, 70% to 90% are singletons. What was sequenced was peripheral blood. The rearrangement links TRBV5-4 to TRBJ1-2, with TRBD1 matching over 8 bases. This receptor was obtained from a man in his fifties with active COVID-19. The CDR3 DNA reads TGTGCCAGCAGCTTGCCGGGGACAGGCCACATCCCCTTCTTC. Translation gives CASSLPGTGHIPFF.